The 31 T cell receptor beta chains listed next were all sequenced from one sample in a study of blood T cell repertoires in COVID-19. Assay: immunoSEQ multiplex PCR; the TCRdb copy retains only in-frame clones and omits some. Here the sample spans tens of thousands of clones, 70% to 90% being singletons. The sample consisted of peripheral blood. The origin of the receptors is an elderly man in a cohort sampled during active COVID-19.

CDR3 nucleotides: TGTGCCAGCAGCAAAGCGACCCTGCTTCACCCGGGACAGGAATACTACGAGCAGTACTTC. Amino acid sequence: CASSKATLLHPGQEYYEQYF. V usage is TRBV21-1 and J usage is TRBJ2-7; the table gives TRBD1 as D, unverified against the DNA. TRBV21-1 is assigned pseudogene status. This CDR3 spans 20 amino acids.

This sequence joins TRBV7-2 and TRBJ1-5, with D possibly TRBD1 on 6 matching bases. Germline V gene sequence: CDR1 SGHTA, CDR2 FQGNSA. The germline V and J ends were trimmed by 5 bases and 0 bases, with 11 bases remaining between them. The CDR3 totals 15 residues. This CDR3 reads CASSLNRDSNQPQHF. The CDR3 bases are TGTGCCAGCAGCCTTAACAGGGATAGCAATCAGCCCCAGCATTTT.

This sequence joins TRBV6-5 and TRBJ1-2; D is possibly TRBD1 (6 bases). V was pared by 6 bases and J by 2 bases, with 16 bases between. The CDR3 runs to 15 residues. Germline loops: CDR1 MNHEY, CDR2 SVGAGI. CDR3 residues: CASSLGQSSNYGYTF. CDR3 nucleotides: TGTGCCAGCAGCCTCGGACAGTCCTCCAACTATGGCTACACCTTC.

The chain couples TRBV10-3 to TRBJ2-3; TRBD2 is a possible D gene (7 bases). Germline values: CDR1 ENHRY, CDR2 SYGVKD. The CDR3 is 15 residues long. V lost 3 bases and J 1 base, leaving 11 bases between the germline ends. The CDR3 region has the DNA TGTGCCATCAGTGACTCGCGGGGGCGCACAGATACGCAGTATTTT. Its translation: CAISDSRGRTDTQYF.

V usage is TRBV5-5 and J usage is TRBJ2-5; 10 nucleotides align to TRBD2. Germline V gives CDR1 SGHKS, CDR2 YYEKEE (reference sequence). Trimming took 4 bases from V and 3 from J; bases not matched to a gene: 21. CDR3 length equals 20 residues. Here the CDR3 DNA reads TGTGCCAGCAGCCAGGTGCGGCTAGCGGGGGAGAAGCGGAAAAAAGAGACCCAGTACTTC. As protein: CASSQVRLAGEKRKKETQYF.

V usage is TRBV4-2 and J usage is TRBJ2-7, with 12 bases aligning to TRBD2. CDR1 LGHNA and CDR2 YNFKEQ come from the germline V gene. This CDR3 comprises 20 residues. J was trimmed by 7 bases and V by 3 bases; bases with no gene match: 22. DNA of the CDR3: TGTGCCAGCAGCCAGACGATCAAAAAGACTAGCGGGGGCCGTTTAGGGGAGCAGTACTTC. Residues: CASSQTIKKTSGGRLGEQYF.

The genes are TRBV6-6 and TRBJ2-4; D gene ambiguous. Germline V gives CDR1 MNHNY, CDR2 SVGAGI (reference sequence). The CDR3 loop spans 11 amino acids. With 3 bases removed from V and 11 bases from J, the gap between germline ends came to 8 bases. CDR3 nucleotides: TGTGCCAGCAGTTATGACGAGGTTCAGTACTTC. It translates to CASSYDEVQYF.

The V call is TRBV5-6, the J call TRBJ2-7; perhaps TRBD2 as D (5 bases). This CDR3 region has 15 residues. V was shortened by 4 bases and J by 4 bases, with 18 bases between the two germline ends. CDR1 is SGHDT, CDR2 YYEEEE, per germline. CDR3: CASSPEAGGAYEQYF. The CDR3 bases are TGTGCCAGCAGCCCCGAGGCAGGAGGTGCTTACGAGCAGTACTTC. Full variable domain (outside the CDR3, taken from reference TRBV5-6 and TRBJ2-7): DAGVTQSPTHLIKTRGQQVTLRCSPKSGHDTVSWYQQALGQGPQFIFQYYEEEERQRGNFPDRFSGHQFPNYSSELNVNALLLGDSALYLCASSPEAGGAYEQYFGPGTRLTVT.

The rearrangement links TRBV7-2 to TRBJ2-7, with 8 bases matching TRBD1. V shed 5 bases and J 1 base; nucleotides not matched to a gene: 7. Germline V gene data show CDR1 as SGHTA and CDR2 as FQGNSA. This CDR3 has 15 amino acids. DNA for the CDR3: TGTGCCAGCAGCCGGATAAGGACAGGGTCCTACGAGCAGTACTTC. This translates into CASSRIRTGSYEQYF.

The chain has TRBV7-9 and TRBJ1-4, with D hard to call. Germline lookup yields CDR1 SEHNR and CDR2 FQNEAQ (reference sequence). The germline V and J ends were trimmed by 1 base and 0 bases, with 9 bases remaining between them. The CDR3 is 16 residues long. The CDR3, as DNA: TGTGCCAGCAGCTTAGGAGGTCTGCCAACTAATGAAAAACTGTTTTTT. Translation gives CASSLGGLPTNEKLFF.

The rearrangement uses TRBV19 and TRBJ2-3; perhaps TRBD2 as D (5 bases). The germline V and J ends were trimmed by 3 bases and 10 bases, with 17 bases remaining between them. CDR3 length equals 14 residues. Germline V gene lookup returns CDR1 LNHDA and CDR2 SQIVND (reference sequence). The CDR3 region is CASSILLVSSPQYF. The CDR3 coding sequence is TGTGCCAGTAGTATTTTACTAGTCAGTTCCCCGCAGTATTTT.

The chain is built from TRBV18 and TRBJ1-1, with a possible D match to TRBD1 (5 bases). V was pared by 7 bases and J by 6 bases, with 15 bases between. The CDR3 totals 13 residues. Germline assignment: CDR1 KGHSH and CDR2 LQKENI. CDR3 coding DNA: TGTGCCAGCTTTCCGGGGGGTGGGCCTGAAGCTTTCTTT. Its translation is CASFPGGGPEAFF.

The chain employs TRBV3-1 (or the pseudogene TRBV3-2) and TRBJ2-7, with 8 bases matching TRBD1. CDR1 and CDR2 from the germline V gene are LGHDT and YNNKEL (reference sequence). CDR3 length equals 14 residues. V shed 2 bases and J 4 bases; nucleotides not matched to a gene: 4. CDR3 sequence: CASSQRDRHYEQYF. CDR3 sequence (DNA): TGTGCCAGCAGCCAAAGGGACAGGCATTACGAGCAGTACTTC.

The chain recombines TRBV28 with TRBJ1-1; the D gene is possibly TRBD1 (5 bases). Germline CDR1 is MDHEN and CDR2 is SYDVKM. V lost 3 bases, J lost 1 base, and 12 bases lay in between. This CDR3 region has 15 residues. The CDR3, as DNA: TGTGCCAGCAGTTTCCCCGGGACTCCGAACACTGAAGCTTTCTTT. This encodes CASSFPGTPNTEAFF.

This chain joins TRBV4-1 and TRBJ2-1, with TRBD1 identical over 8 bases. The CDR3 sequence is 15 residues long. The germline V gene has CDR1 MGHRA and CDR2 YSYEKL. The ends lost 0 bases at V and 2 bases at J; junction bases unmatched: 0. CDR3 protein: CASSQETGAYNEQFF. The CDR3 coding sequence is TGCGCCAGCAGCCAAGAGACAGGGGCCTACAATGAGCAGTTCTTC.

The genes are TRBV19 and TRBJ1-1; D might be TRBD1 (5 bases). Trimming cost V 5 bases and J 4 bases, with 14 bases left between them. The V gene's germline CDR1 is LNHDA and CDR2 SQIVND (reference sequence). CDR3 length equals 14 residues. The CDR3 spells CASSEGDSRTEAFF. The CDR3 DNA reads as TGTGCCAGTAGTGAAGGGGATTCCCGCACTGAAGCTTTCTTT.

The chain couples TRBV19 to TRBJ1-1; 8 bases line up with TRBD1. The V segment lost 6 bases and the J segment 3 bases; nucleotides outside the gene matches: 15. CDR3 length: 17 residues. Germline loops: CDR1 LNHDA, CDR2 SQIVND (reference sequence). This CDR3 is CASRTTGTGAPDTEAFF. DNA for the CDR3: TGTGCCAGTAGAACTACCGGGACAGGAGCCCCGGACACTGAAGCTTTCTTT.

This chain joins TRBV13 and TRBJ1-2, with no clear D. Germline loops: CDR1 PRHDT, CDR2 FYEKMQ (reference sequence). V dropped 4 bases and J dropped 7 bases, with 10 bases sitting between them. The CDR3 is 12 amino acids. The CDR3 region is CASSSTLGGYTF. Here the CDR3 DNA reads TGTGCCAGCAGCTCGACACTCGGTGGCTACACCTTC.

This sequence joins TRBV27 and TRBJ2-1; TRBD2 matches at 11 bases. Germline values: CDR1 MNHEY, CDR2 SMNVEV (reference sequence). V lost 5 bases, J lost 6 bases, and 6 bases stayed unmatched. This CDR3 spans 15 amino acids. CDR3 DNA: TGTGCCAGCAGTCCCGTAGCGGGGGGGCGCAATGAGCAGTTCTTC. It yields the protein CASSPVAGGRNEQFF.

This chain links TRBV9 with TRBJ2-2, with 8 nucleotides matching TRBD1. The CDR3 runs to 16 residues. Germline V gene lookup returns CDR1 SGDLS and CDR2 YYNGEE. Germline trimming cut 1 base from V and 2 bases from J; bases unmatched to any gene: 4. CDR3 DNA sequence: TGTGCCAGCAGCGTACGGACAGGGTACAACACCGGGGAGCTGTTTTTT. Its protein product is CASSVRTGYNTGELFF.

The CDR3 DNA reads as TGTGCCAGCAGCCGAGAGGGTAGCGGGGGGAAGGAGACCCAGTACTTC. Translating it yields CASSREGSGGKETQYF. The V call is TRBV3-1 (or the pseudogene TRBV3-2), the J call TRBJ2-5; 10 nucleotides line up with TRBD2. The CDR3 loop spans 16 amino acids. J lost 5 bases, V lost 4 bases, and 10 bases had no gene match. Looked up from germline, CDR1 is LGHDT and CDR2 is YNNKEL (reference sequence).

The V and J genes are TRBV29-1 and TRBJ1-1, with 8 bases matching TRBD1. Per the germline V gene, CDR1 is SQVTM and CDR2 is ANQGSEA. The CDR3 is 14 residues long. V was clipped by 4 bases and J by 3 bases; unmatched bases: 7. CDR3 bases: TGCAGCGTTGCCAAGACAGGGGAATACACTGAAGCTTTCTTT. Translation gives CSVAKTGEYTEAFF.

This rearrangement joins TRBV18 to TRBJ2-5; tentative D call: TRBD2 (5 bases). The CDR3 consists of 18 residues. Per the germline V gene, CDR1 is KGHSH and CDR2 is LQKENI. The V end lost 3 bases, the J end lost 2 bases, and 22 bases lay between the germline ends. CDR3 sequence: CASSPIQPSAAWQETQYF. The CDR3 nucleotides read TGTGCCAGCTCACCGATACAGCCCTCAGCGGCCTGGCAAGAGACCCAGTACTTC.

This clone has a single count. V is TRBV5-1 and J is TRBJ2-7; maybe TRBD1 (5 bases). The ends were cut back, 6 bases at V and 2 bases at J, with 18 bases in the middle. The CDR3 contains 15 residues. Germline CDR1 reads SGHRS; CDR2 reads YFSETQ. CDR3 coding DNA: TGCGCCAGCAACCTAGGGGTTTTAGGTGCCTACGAGCAGTACGTC. Its translation is CASNLGVLGAYEQYV.

V is TRBV24-1 and J is TRBJ2-2, with TRBD2 identical over 13 bases. There are 16 residues in the CDR3. V was clipped by 6 bases and J by 3 bases; unmatched bases: 3. Germline V gives CDR1 KGHDR, CDR2 SFDVKD. The CDR3 DNA reads as TGTGCCACCAGTCGGGGGACTAGCGGGGACACCGGGGAGCTGTTTTTT. This translates into CATSRGTSGDTGELFF.

The genes are TRBV6-5 and TRBJ1-1; TRBD1 might be the D (5 bases). V was cut by 4 bases and J by 6 bases, with 15 bases left in between. Germline CDR1 reads MNHEY; CDR2 reads SVGAGI. This CDR3 spans 14 amino acids. The CDR3 DNA reads TGTGCCAGCAGTTCCAGGGCTCCGAGATCTGAAGCTTTCTTT. Its protein product is CASSSRAPRSEAFF.

The chain uses TRBV2 and TRBJ2-1; 8 bases align to TRBD1. Trimming at V came to 8 bases and at J to 8 bases, leaving 8 bases not matched to a gene. This CDR3 has 13 residues. CDR1 is SNHLY and CDR2 is FYNNEI in the germline V gene. CDR3 loop: CASLRQGADEQFF. The CDR3 DNA sequence: TGTGCCAGCTTACGGCAGGGGGCCGATGAGCAGTTCTTC.

This chain uses TRBV9 with TRBJ2-3, with a weak D call TRBD2 (5 bases). Per germline, CDR1 SGDLS and CDR2 YYNGEE. The CDR3 is made up of 14 amino acids. V lost 0 bases to trimming and J lost 5 bases, with 10 bases between them. CDR3 region: CASSVDLAGDTQYF. CDR3 sequence (DNA): TGTGCCAGCAGCGTAGACCTAGCTGGAGATACGCAGTATTTT.

The genes are TRBV2 and TRBJ1-1; 7 bases fit TRBD1. Germline lookup yields CDR1 SNHLY and CDR2 FYNNEI. Germline trimming cut 5 bases from V and 3 bases from J; bases unmatched to any gene: 3. The length of the CDR3 is 13 residues. The CDR3 DNA reads TGTGCCAGCAGTTTCGACAGGGACACTGAAGCTTTCTTT. This codes for CASSFDRDTEAFF.

The genes are TRBV5-8 and TRBJ2-7, with D possibly being TRBD1 (5 bases). V was cut by 5 bases and J by 3 bases, with 15 bases left in between. The length of the CDR3 is 14 residues. Germline CDR1 reads SGHTS; CDR2 reads YDEGEE. The chain's CDR3 is CASSRGRVLYEQYF. The CDR3 DNA reads TGTGCCAGCAGTAGGGGCAGGGTTCTCTACGAGCAGTACTTC.

This chain joins TRBV18 and TRBJ2-1, with D tentatively TRBD1 (5 bases). CDR1 is KGHSH, CDR2 LQKENI, per germline. V was trimmed by 2 bases and J by 3 bases, leaving 17 bases between them. The CDR3 totals 17 residues. CDR3 sequence reads: CASSPIGRPRVYNEQFF. The DNA of the CDR3 is TGTGCCAGCTCACCAATCGGGCGGCCCAGGGTCTACAATGAGCAGTTCTTC.